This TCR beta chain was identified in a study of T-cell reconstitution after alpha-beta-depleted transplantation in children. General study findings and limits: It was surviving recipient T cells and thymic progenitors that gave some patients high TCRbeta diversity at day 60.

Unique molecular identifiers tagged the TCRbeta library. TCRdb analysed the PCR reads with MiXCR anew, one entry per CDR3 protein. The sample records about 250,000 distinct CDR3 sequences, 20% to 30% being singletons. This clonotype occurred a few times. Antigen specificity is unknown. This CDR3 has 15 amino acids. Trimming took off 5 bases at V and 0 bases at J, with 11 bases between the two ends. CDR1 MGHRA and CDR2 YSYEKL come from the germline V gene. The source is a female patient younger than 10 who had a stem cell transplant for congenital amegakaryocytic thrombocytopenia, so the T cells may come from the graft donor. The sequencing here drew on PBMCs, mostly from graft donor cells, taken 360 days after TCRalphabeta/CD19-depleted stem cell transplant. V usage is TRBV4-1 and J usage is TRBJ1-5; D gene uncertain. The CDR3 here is CASSDAPHSNQPQHF. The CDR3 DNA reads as TGCGCCAGCAGCGACGCGCCCCATAGCAATCAGCCCCAGCATTTT.